This T cell receptor (beta chain) was captured by sequencing in a study of cytomegalovirus exposure and HLA in healthy donors. Study-wide context: The approximately 120 validation repertoires used the same platform as the 550 to 850 first-cohort repertoires (as reported by a later analysis).

Between the trimmed V and J ends, which lost 3 bases and 2 bases, there was a span of 8 bases. CDR3 size: 13 residues. Looked up from germline, CDR1 is MDHEN and CDR2 is SYDVKM. Libraries were prepared by immunoSEQ multiplex PCR; TCRdb keeps only in-frame clonotypes and omits some of them. The data contain around 99,000 clones, about 90% of them seen just once; the ten biggest clones take up more than 2%. A note on this clone: Its specificity is unknown.

Findings and caveats of the study: According to a subsequent analysis, TCR clusters identified in the first cohort showed a tendency to co-occur across the 120 or so validation repertoires. Accounts indicate the classifier identified cytomegalovirus status with strong specificity and sensitivity.

The chain uses TRBV28 and TRBJ2-7; D is undetermined. The source of this sequence is a woman aged 18-29 years in good health and CMV-seronegative. The specimen was PBMCs. The CDR3 DNA reads as TGTGCCAGCAGTTTCAGTGCTCCCTACGAGCAGTACTTC. Translation gives CASSFSAPYEQYF.